This T cell receptor beta chain comes out of a study of Ad26.COV2.S vaccination and SARS-CoV-2 variants. Produced via immunoSEQ multiplex PCR; TCRdb's table is partial and in-frame only. In the table there are more than 300,000 clones, roughly 80% of which are singletons. The germline gives CDR1 LNHDA, CDR2 SQIVND (reference sequence). The CDR3 loop spans 15 amino acids. Trimming left V 3 bases short and J 4 bases short, with 15 bases between. Treatment meaning: roughly 20 received Ad26.COV2.S at low or high dose, single or two shots; several received placebo; per-sample allocation not given. Samples analyzed were those drawn on day 63 after the first vaccine or placebo injection.

This TCR was recovered from a person between 18 and 60 years old who received the Ad26.COV2.S COVID-19 vaccine or a placebo. The specimen comprised peripheral blood, sampled in a trial of Ad26.COV2.S vaccine versus placebo. The chain joins TRBV19 to TRBJ1-2; D is unresolved. In nucleotides, the CDR3 is TGTGCCAGTAGTATTGGGTTTGATCCAACCTATGGCTACACCTTC. Its protein is CASSIGFDPTYGYTF.